The TCR beta chain under discussion was sequenced for a study of vaccination and CD4 T cells after COVID-19. Across the study: Median time from COVID diagnosis to post-COVID sampling was over 80 days (35 to 161).

In the case of this clonotype: Its antigen remains unidentified.

The treatment denotes: roughly 10-day PBMC culture with coronavirus spike peptide pools or control peptides (ViraFEST assay). T cells were expanded with peptide pools, and expanded clonotypes were identified by TCR sequencing. Cultured CD4+ T-cell DNA underwent Oncomine TCR Beta short-read sequencing. TCRdb reprocessed the PCR reads with MiXCR, giving one entry per CDR3 protein. The sample contains 8,500 to 13,000 distinct CDR3 sequences, under 70% of which appear only once. Germline loops: CDR1 MNHEY, CDR2 SVGEGT. After removal of 2 bases from V and 7 bases from J, the junction contained 8 bases not matched to a gene. The CDR3 has 17 residues.

Source material: CD4+ T cells from blood, cultured in vitro. The TCR comes from a human donor who had recovered from COVID-19. The chain is built from TRBV6-2 or TRBV6-3 and TRBJ2-2; 12 bases map to TRBD1. Written as DNA, the CDR3 is TGTGCCAGCAGTTACGCGGGGGACAGGGGGCAAAGCGGGGAGCTGTTTTTT. Its translation: CASSYAGDRGQSGELFF.